These 18 T cell receptor beta chains originate from one sample sequenced in a study of post-analysis software for immune sequencing data. Unique molecular identifiers were present in the TCR beta cDNA libraries. MiXCR, run by TCRdb on the PCR reads, gives a single entry per CDR3 protein. Here the sample spans 450,000 or so distinct CDR3 sequences, roughly 45% being singletons. These receptors are not linked to any known antigen. General study results and limits: TRBV5-6, TRBV5-1 and TRBV20-1 belonged to a set of roughly 5 TRBV segments that were more frequent in patients than controls.

Source material: blood. Receptors originate from a girl aged 10 to 17 with multiple sclerosis.

The chain has TRBV28 and TRBJ2-4; 7 positions agree with TRBD1. Germline CDR1 is MDHEN and CDR2 is SYDVKM. The V gene end was trimmed by 6 bases and the J gene end by 7 bases; junction bases not matched to a gene: 12. CDR3 length: 15 residues. This CDR3 reads CASSLLDRPHNIQYF. The CDR3 DNA follows: TGTGCCAGCAGCCTTCTGGACAGGCCTCATAACATTCAGTACTTC.

The chain employs TRBV12-3 or TRBV12-4 and TRBJ2-1; TRBD2 matches 10 bases. V was clipped by 8 bases and J by 2 bases; unmatched bases: 3. This CDR3 has 14 residues. CDR3 sequence reads: CASRSGRAYNEQFF. DNA of the CDR3: TGTGCCAGCCGGAGCGGGAGGGCCTACAATGAGCAGTTCTTC.

This clonotype showed up just a few times. This chain connects TRBV7-9 to TRBJ2-7; D is perhaps TRBD1 (6 bases). The V gene's germline CDR1 is SEHNR and CDR2 FQNEAQ (reference sequence). The CDR3 is 14 amino acids. With 6 bases removed from V and 3 bases from J, the gap between germline ends came to 15 bases. The CDR3 sequence is CASSLDSTGYEQYF. As DNA, the CDR3 is TGTGCCAGCAGTCTGGACAGTACAGGCTACGAGCAGTACTTC. Variable domain in full (rest from reference TRBV7-9 and TRBJ2-7): DTGVSQNPRHKITKRGQNVTFRCDPISEHNRLYWYRQTLGQGPEFLTYFQNEAQLEKSRLLSDRFSAERPKGSFSTLEIQRTEQGDSAMYLCASSLDSTGYEQYFGPGTRLTVT.

This clonotype was picked up a small number of times. V usage is TRBV20-1 and J usage is TRBJ2-7; the match to TRBD1 covers 10 bases. Germline loops: CDR1 DFQATT, CDR2 SNEGSKA (reference sequence). This CDR3 comprises 12 residues. In DNA, the CDR3 is TGCAGCGCAAGGACAGGGGGCTACGAGCAGTACTTC. It codes for CSARTGGYEQYF.

The rearrangement links TRBV5-8 to TRBJ2-1; possibly TRBD1 for D (6 bases). CDR1 and CDR2 from the germline V gene are SGHTS and YDEGEE. This CDR3 spans 14 amino acids. V shed 0 bases and J shed 5 bases, with 9 bases lying between them. The CDR3 here is CASSLDRADNEQFF. The CDR3, as DNA: TGTGCCAGCAGCTTGGACAGGGCTGACAATGAGCAGTTCTTC.

The chain uses TRBV12-3 or TRBV12-4 and TRBJ2-1; 12 nucleotides match TRBD2. V dropped 2 bases and J dropped 2; count of bases not matched to a gene: 4. The CDR3 has 17 amino acids. CDR3 DNA sequence: TGTGCCAGCAGTTTATTCCCTAGCGGGAGGGCCTACAATGAGCAGTTCTTC. It codes for CASSLFPSGRAYNEQFF.

CDR3 sequence (DNA): TGTGCCAGCAGTCCCCGACTGAACACTAACTATGGCTACACCTTC. It yields the protein CASSPRLNTNYGYTF. The V and J genes are TRBV25-1 and TRBJ1-2; D gene unclear. CDR3 size: 15 residues. Germline assignment: CDR1 MGHDK and CDR2 SYGVNS. The ends were cut back, 5 bases at V and 0 bases at J, with 13 bases in the middle.

CDR3 loop: CASSLVRLPGDTQYF. CDR3 nucleotide sequence: TGTGCCAGCAGCTTAGTCCGACTCCCCGGAGATACGCAGTATTTT. The chain is built from TRBV7-2 and TRBJ2-3; D is undetermined. This CDR3 spans 15 amino acids. Germline-derived CDR1 and CDR2 are SGHTA and FQGNSA. V was cut by 1 base and J by 5 bases, with 13 bases left in between.

The chain carries TRBV20-1 and TRBJ2-1, with 16 bases matching TRBD2. Germline V gene lookup returns CDR1 DFQATT and CDR2 SNEGSKA (reference sequence). The CDR3 sequence is 18 residues long. V trimming: 3 bases; J trimming: 7 bases; junction bases outside the gene matches: 12. The DNA for the CDR3 is TGCAGTGCTAGTTGGGGCCCCGGGACTAGCGGGAGGGCAAATGAGCAGTTCTTC. It is translated as CSASWGPGTSGRANEQFF.

The chain is built from TRBV7-8 and TRBJ2-1; 11 bases line up with TRBD2. The CDR3 spans 16 residues. CDR1 and CDR2 (germline): SGHVS, FQNEAQ. V shed 2 bases and J 4 bases; nucleotides not matched to a gene: 4. Here the CDR3 reads CASSLPTSGGYNEQFF. In DNA, the CDR3 is TGTGCCAGCAGCTTACCCACTAGCGGGGGATACAATGAGCAGTTCTTC.

This clonotype turned up a few times. The chain couples TRBV4-1 to TRBJ2-7, with D maybe TRBD2 (6 bases). CDR1 and CDR2 (germline): MGHRA, YSYEKL. Trimming took off 2 bases at V and 3 bases at J, with 17 bases between the two ends. This CDR3 has 16 amino acids. The CDR3 coding sequence is TGCGCCAGCAGCCAACATTTTGGGGGGACCTTCTACGAGCAGTACTTC. Amino acids: CASSQHFGGTFYEQYF.

This chain links TRBV6-2 or TRBV6-3 with TRBJ2-7; TRBD2 matches 8 bases. Germline-derived CDR1 and CDR2 are MNHEY and SVGEGT. Trimming removed 2 bases from V and 4 bases from J; junction bases left unmatched: 1. CDR3 length: 13 amino acids. The CDR3 protein is CASSYVAGYEQYF. The DNA for the CDR3 is TGTGCCAGCAGTTACGTAGCGGGGTACGAGCAGTACTTC.

A few counts support this clonotype. The chain links TRBV10-3 to TRBJ2-7; perhaps TRBD1 as D (5 bases). V was cut by 9 bases and J by 5 bases, with 11 bases left in between. Germline V gene sequence: CDR1 ENHRY, CDR2 SYGVKD. The CDR3 length is 11 residues. CDR3 DNA sequence: TGTGCCATACAGGATCTGAACGAGCAGTACTTC. Translation: CAIQDLNEQYF.

This clonotype was counted between two and nine times. The rearrangement uses TRBV24-1 and TRBJ1-5; D remains ambiguous. The germline CDR1 and CDR2 sequences are KGHDR and SFDVKD. V shed 4 bases and J shed 1 base, with 7 bases lying between them. The CDR3 contains 14 residues. The CDR3 protein is CATSDRQSNQPQHF. The CDR3 DNA follows: TGTGCCACCAGTGACAGGCAGAGCAATCAGCCCCAGCATTTT.

The CDR3 loop reads CASGRQGAGQPQHF. In nucleotides, the CDR3 is TGTGCCAGCGGCAGACAGGGGGCAGGACAGCCCCAGCATTTT. V is TRBV6-1 and J is TRBJ1-5; 10 bases line up with TRBD1. Germline loops: CDR1 MNHNS, CDR2 SASEGT. The CDR3 runs 14 residues. Losses at the gene ends were 8 bases for V and 7 bases for J; bases not matched to a gene: 8.

A few counts support this clonotype. The genes are TRBV20-1 and TRBJ1-5, with D hard to call. Germline CDR1 DFQATT, CDR2 SNEGSKA (reference sequence). V was trimmed by 7 bases and J by 5 bases, leaving 18 bases between them. CDR3 length: 14 residues. The CDR3 region is CSVVDSGDHQPQHF. In DNA, the CDR3 is TGCAGTGTCGTAGACTCGGGCGACCATCAGCCCCAGCATTTT.

This clonotype showed up just a few times. J is TRBJ2-7 and V is TRBV20-1; 12 nucleotides match TRBD2. The CDR3 has 14 residues. Germline CDR1 reads DFQATT; CDR2 reads SNEGSKA (reference sequence). J lost 4 bases, V lost 6 bases, and 7 bases had no gene match. CDR3: CSAKTSGRNYEQYF. The CDR3 DNA reads as TGCAGTGCCAAAACTAGCGGGAGGAATTACGAGCAGTACTTC.

CDR3 region: CASSQGWVLGTDTQYF. As DNA, the CDR3 is TGCGCCAGCAGCCAAGGATGGGTCCTCGGGACAGATACGCAGTATTTT. This rearrangement joins TRBV4-3 to TRBJ2-3; the D is unclear. Trimming took 1 base from V and 3 from J, leaving 14 bases between them. The CDR3 runs 16 residues. Germline-derived CDR1 and CDR2 are LGHNA and YSLEER.